This entry describes one TCR beta chain. The data were obtained in a study of T cell responses to AZD1222 COVID-19 vaccine. The protocol was immunoSEQ multiplex PCR, while the TCRdb copy is restricted to in-frame clones and leaves out a portion. The table has roughly 70,000 clones, about four fifths seen once. CDR3 size: 15 residues. Per the germline V gene, CDR1 is SGHDT and CDR2 is YYEEEE. V was pared by 4 bases and J by 4 bases, with 9 bases of the junction left unmatched. This sequence joins TRBV5-6 and TRBJ1-2; TRBD1 agrees at 8 bases. The TCR sequence derives from an adult in good health. The sample was peripheral blood, taken on day 0 of AZD1222 vaccination. CDR3 sequence: CASSAWKTGVYGYTF. The CDR3 region has the DNA TGTGCCAGCAGCGCATGGAAGACAGGGGTCTATGGCTACACCTTC.